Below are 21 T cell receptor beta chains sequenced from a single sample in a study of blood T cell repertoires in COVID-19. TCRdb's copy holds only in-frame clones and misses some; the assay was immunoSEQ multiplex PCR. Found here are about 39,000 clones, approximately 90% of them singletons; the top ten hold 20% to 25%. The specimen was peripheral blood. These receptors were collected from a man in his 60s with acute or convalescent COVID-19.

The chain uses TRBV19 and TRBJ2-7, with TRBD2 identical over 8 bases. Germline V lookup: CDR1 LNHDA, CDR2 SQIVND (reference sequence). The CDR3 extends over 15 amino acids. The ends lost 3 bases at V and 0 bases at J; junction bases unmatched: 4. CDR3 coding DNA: TGTGCCAGTAGTATCGGGAGCGGGAGCTCCTACGAGCAGTACTTC. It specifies CASSIGSGSSYEQYF.

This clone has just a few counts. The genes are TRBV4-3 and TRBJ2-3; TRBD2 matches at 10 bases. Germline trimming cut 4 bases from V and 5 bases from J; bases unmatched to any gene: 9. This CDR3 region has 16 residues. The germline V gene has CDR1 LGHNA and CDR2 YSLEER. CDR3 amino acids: CASSPASGRGGDTQYF. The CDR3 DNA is TGCGCCAGCAGCCCCGCTAGCGGGAGAGGAGGAGATACGCAGTATTTT.

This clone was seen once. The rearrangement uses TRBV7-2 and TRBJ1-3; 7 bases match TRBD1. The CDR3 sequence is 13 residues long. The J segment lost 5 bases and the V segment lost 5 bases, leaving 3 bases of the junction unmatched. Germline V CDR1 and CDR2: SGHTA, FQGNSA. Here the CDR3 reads CASSPTGRNTIYF. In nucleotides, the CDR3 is TGTGCCAGCAGCCCGACAGGGAGAAACACCATATATTTT.

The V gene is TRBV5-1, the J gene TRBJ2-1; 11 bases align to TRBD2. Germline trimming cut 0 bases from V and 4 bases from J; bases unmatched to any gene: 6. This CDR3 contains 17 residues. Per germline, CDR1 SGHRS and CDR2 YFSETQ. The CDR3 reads CASSLDLAGGAYNEQFF. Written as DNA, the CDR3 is TGCGCCAGCAGCTTGGACCTAGCGGGAGGTGCATACAATGAGCAGTTCTTC.

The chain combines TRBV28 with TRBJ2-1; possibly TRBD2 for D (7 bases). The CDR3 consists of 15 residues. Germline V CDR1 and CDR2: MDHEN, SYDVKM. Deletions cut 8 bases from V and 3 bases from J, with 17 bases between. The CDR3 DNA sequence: TGTGCCAGCTCGAGGGGGGGGTATGTCTACAATGAGCAGTTCTTC. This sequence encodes CASSRGGYVYNEQFF.

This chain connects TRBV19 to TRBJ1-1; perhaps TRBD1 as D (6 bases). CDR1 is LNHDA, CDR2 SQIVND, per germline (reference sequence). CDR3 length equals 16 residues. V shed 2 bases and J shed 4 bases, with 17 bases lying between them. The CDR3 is CASSILRTASGTEAFF. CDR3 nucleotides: TGTGCCAGTAGTATATTAAGGACAGCGAGTGGCACTGAAGCTTTCTTT.

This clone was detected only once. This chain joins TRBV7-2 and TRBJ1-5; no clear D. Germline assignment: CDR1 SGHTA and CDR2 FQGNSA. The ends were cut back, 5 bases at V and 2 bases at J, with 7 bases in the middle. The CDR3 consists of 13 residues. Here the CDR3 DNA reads TGTGCCAGCAGCGCTTCGGGCAATCAGCCCCAGCATTTT. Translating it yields CASSASGNQPQHF.

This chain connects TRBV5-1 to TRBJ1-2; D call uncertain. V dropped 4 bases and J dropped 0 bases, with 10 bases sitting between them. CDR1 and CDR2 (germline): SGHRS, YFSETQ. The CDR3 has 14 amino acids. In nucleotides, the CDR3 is TGCGCCAGCAGCCGGGAAGACTCTAACTATGGCTACACCTTC. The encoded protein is CASSREDSNYGYTF. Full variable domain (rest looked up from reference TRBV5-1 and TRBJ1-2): KAGVTQTPRYLIKTRGQQVTLSCSPISGHRSVSWYQQTPGQGLQFLFEYFSETQRNKGNFPGRFSGRQFSNSRSEMNVSTLELGDSALYLCASSREDSNYGYTFGSGTRLTVV.

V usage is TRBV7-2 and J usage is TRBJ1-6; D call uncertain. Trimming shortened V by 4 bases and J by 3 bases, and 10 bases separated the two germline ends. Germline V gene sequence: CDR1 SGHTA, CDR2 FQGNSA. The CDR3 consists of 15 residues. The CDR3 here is CASSSPGGYNSPLHF. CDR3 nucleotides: TGTGCCAGCAGCTCCCCCGGAGGCTATAATTCACCCCTCCACTTT.

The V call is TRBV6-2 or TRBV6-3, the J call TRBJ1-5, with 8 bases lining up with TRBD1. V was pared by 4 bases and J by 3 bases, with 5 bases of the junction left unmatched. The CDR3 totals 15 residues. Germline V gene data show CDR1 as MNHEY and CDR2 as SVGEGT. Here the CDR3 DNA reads TGTGCCAGCAGTTCACCAGGGGGCACCAATCAGCCCCAGCATTTT. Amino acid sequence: CASSSPGGTNQPQHF.

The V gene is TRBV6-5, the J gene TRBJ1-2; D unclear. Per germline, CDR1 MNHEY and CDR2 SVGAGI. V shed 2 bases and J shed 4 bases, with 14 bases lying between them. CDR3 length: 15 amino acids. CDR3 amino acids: CASSYRYTAVYGYTF. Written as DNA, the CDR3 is TGTGCCAGCAGTTACAGGTATACGGCGGTCTATGGCTACACCTTC.

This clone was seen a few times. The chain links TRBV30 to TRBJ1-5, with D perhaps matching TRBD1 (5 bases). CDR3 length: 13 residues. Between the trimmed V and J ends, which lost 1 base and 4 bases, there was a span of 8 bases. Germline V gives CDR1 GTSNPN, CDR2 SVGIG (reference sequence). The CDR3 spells CAWSAGVNQPQHF. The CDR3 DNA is TGTGCCTGGAGTGCGGGGGTGAATCAGCCCCAGCATTTT.

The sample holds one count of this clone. CDR3 sequence (DNA): TGCGCCAGCAGCCAAGATTCGCCAGGGGATGAGCAGTTCTTC. Protein product: CASSQDSPGDEQFF. The genes are TRBV4-1 and TRBJ2-1; a weak D match, TRBD1 (6 bases). Germline CDR1 is MGHRA and CDR2 is YSYEKL. V was clipped by 0 bases and J by 8 bases, with 11 bases between them. CDR3 length equals 14 residues.

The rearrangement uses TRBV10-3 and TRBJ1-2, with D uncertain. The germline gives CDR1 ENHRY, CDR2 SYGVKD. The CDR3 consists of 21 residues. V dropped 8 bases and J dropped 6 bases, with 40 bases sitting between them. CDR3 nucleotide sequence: TGTGCCATCTCGACTATTCCCGAGGTTTCCGTCGCCCCGTCAGTAAGCCATGGCTACACCTTC. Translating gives CAISTIPEVSVAPSVSHGYTF.

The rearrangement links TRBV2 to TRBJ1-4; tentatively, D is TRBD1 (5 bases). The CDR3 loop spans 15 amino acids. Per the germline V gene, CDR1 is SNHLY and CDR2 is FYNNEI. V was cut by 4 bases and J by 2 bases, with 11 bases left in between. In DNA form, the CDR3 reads TGTGCCAGCAGTGGTGGGAGGGGTACTAATGAAAAACTGTTTTTT. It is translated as CASSGGRGTNEKLFF.

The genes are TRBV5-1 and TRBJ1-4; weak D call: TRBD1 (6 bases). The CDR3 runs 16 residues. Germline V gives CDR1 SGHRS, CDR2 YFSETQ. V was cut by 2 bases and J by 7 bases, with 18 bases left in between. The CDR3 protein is CASSLNRERVREKLFF. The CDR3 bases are TGCGCCAGCAGCTTAAACAGGGAAAGGGTTCGTGAAAAACTGTTTTTT.

The CDR3 loop is CATSETGVNYGYTF. The CDR3 region has the DNA TGTGCCACCAGTGAGACAGGGGTTAACTATGGCTACACCTTC. This chain connects TRBV24-1 to TRBJ1-2; 8 bases match TRBD1. The CDR3 has 14 amino acids. CDR1 is KGHDR and CDR2 is SFDVKD in the germline V gene. Trimming took 4 bases from V and 1 from J; bases not matched to a gene: 1.

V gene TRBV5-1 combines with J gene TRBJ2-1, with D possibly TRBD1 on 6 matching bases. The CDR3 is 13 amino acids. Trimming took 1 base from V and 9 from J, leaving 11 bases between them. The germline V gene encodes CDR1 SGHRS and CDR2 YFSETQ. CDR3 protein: CASSLLGDTEQFF. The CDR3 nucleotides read TGCGCCAGCAGCTTGCTGGGGGACACTGAGCAGTTCTTC.

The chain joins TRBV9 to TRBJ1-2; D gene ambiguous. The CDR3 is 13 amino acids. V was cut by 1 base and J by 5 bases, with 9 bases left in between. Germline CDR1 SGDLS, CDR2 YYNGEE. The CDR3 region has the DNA TGTGCCAGCAGCGTAATAAACGGGTATGGCTACACCTTC. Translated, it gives CASSVINGYGYTF.

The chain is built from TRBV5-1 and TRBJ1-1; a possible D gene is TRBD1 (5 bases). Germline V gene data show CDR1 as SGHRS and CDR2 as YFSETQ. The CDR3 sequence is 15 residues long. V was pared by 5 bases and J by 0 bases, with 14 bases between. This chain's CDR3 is CASRAPGLMNTEAFF. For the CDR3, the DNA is TGCGCCAGCAGAGCTCCGGGACTGATGAACACTGAAGCTTTCTTT.

In DNA form, the CDR3 reads TGTGCCAGCAGCTTGCAGGGGGCGCCCACTGAAGCTTTCTTT. Its translation: CASSLQGAPTEAFF. This rearrangement joins TRBV5-4 to TRBJ1-1; 8 bases are shared with TRBD1. The ends lost 1 base at V and 4 bases at J; junction bases unmatched: 3. The CDR3 length is 14 residues. Germline V gene lookup returns CDR1 SGHNT and CDR2 YYREEE (reference sequence).